One T cell receptor beta chain is described in this entry. Its matching antigen is unknown. This sample stems from a study of T cell responses to AZD1222 COVID-19 vaccine. Overall study findings and caveats: Just a handful of AZD1222 recipients tested seropositive at baseline. Spike-specific TCR depth and breadth grew after two AZD1222 doses. The study reported that nearly half of spike-specific TCRs target unmutated variant regions.

The table came from immunoSEQ multiplex PCR; TCRdb's copy has only in-frame clones and leaves some out. The sample has just under 150,000 clones, over 85% seen once. Sequences were derived from peripheral blood, sampled 28 days after the second AZD1222 dose. The receptor was derived from an adult who received the AZD1222 COVID-19 vaccine.

The CDR3 reads CASSQTPLNTGELFF. The CDR3 DNA reads as TGCGCCAGCAGCCAAACCCCCTTGAACACCGGGGAGCTGTTTTTT. The chain has TRBV4-3 and TRBJ2-2; D is uncertain. Germline-derived CDR1 and CDR2 are LGHNA and YSLEER. Trimming took 2 bases from V and 1 from J, leaving 8 bases between them. The CDR3 spans 15 residues.